Listed here are 22 T cell receptor beta chains from one sample, sequenced in a study of response to subunit inactivated influenza vaccine. TCRdb fed the RT-PCR reads into MiXCR, producing one record per CDR3 protein. Altogether about half a million distinct CDR3 sequences are present, roughly 25% being singletons, with the ten largest covering 1.5% to 2%. Sample: CD4+ T cells sorted from PBMCs, taken roughly 5 days after vaccination. These receptors were taken from a man in his fifties who received an inactivated influenza vaccine.

This clonotype was seen only a few times. The CDR3 reads CASSLAGTHGETQYF. CDR3 bases: TGTGCCAGCAGCCTGGCCGGGACCCACGGTGAGACCCAGTACTTC. The V gene is TRBV7-2, the J gene TRBJ2-5; D possibly uses TRBD1 or TRBD2 (5 bases each). This CDR3 contains 15 residues. V lost 5 bases and J 5 bases, leaving 18 bases between the germline ends. Germline assignment: CDR1 SGHTA and CDR2 FQGNSA.

The V and J genes are TRBV29-1 and TRBJ2-3; 7 bases map to TRBD2. J was trimmed by 6 bases and V by 3 bases; bases with no gene match: 12. The CDR3 extends over 15 amino acids. The germline V gene encodes CDR1 SQVTM and CDR2 ANQGSEA. CDR3 bases: TGCAGCGTTGATGGTTCTAGCGGAGCCCGGGATACGCAGTATTTT. Its protein product is CSVDGSSGARDTQYF.

The rearrangement joins TRBV5-5 to TRBJ1-2; weak D call: TRBD1 (5 bases). The CDR3 sequence is 12 residues long. Trimming took 4 bases from V and 4 from J, leaving 8 bases between them. Germline CDR1 and CDR2: SGHKS and YYEKEE (reference sequence). In DNA, the CDR3 is TGTGCCAGCAGCAGGGACGCCTATGGCTACACCTTC. Residues: CASSRDAYGYTF.

The genes are TRBV24-1 and TRBJ1-5, with no clear D. Germline-derived CDR1 and CDR2 are KGHDR and SFDVKD. CDR3 size: 15 residues. The ends were cut back, 7 bases at V and 7 bases at J, with 19 bases in the middle. CDR3 nucleotides: TGTGCCACCAGCGATGGTCGGAGCCAAGGACAGCCCCAGCATTTT. It encodes CATSDGRSQGQPQHF.

CDR3 sequence (DNA): TGCGCCAGCAGTAACGGGGGCGGTTATGAAAAACTGTTTTTT. This sequence encodes CASSNGGGYEKLFF. This rearrangement joins TRBV5-1 to TRBJ1-4; D is perhaps TRBD1 (6 bases). CDR3 length: 14 amino acids. Trimming removed 5 bases from V and 6 bases from J, with 14 bases in between. In germline, CDR1 is SGHRS, CDR2 YFSETQ.

The table lists this clonotype with a few counts. The chain carries TRBV7-9 and TRBJ2-5; possibly TRBD2 for D (5 bases). CDR3 length: 16 residues. The V end was cut by 1 base, the J end by 0 bases, with 12 bases between. Per the germline V gene, CDR1 is SEHNR and CDR2 is FQNEAQ (reference sequence). The CDR3 loop is CASSLVTRGDQETQYF. CDR3 in DNA: TGTGCCAGCAGCTTAGTAACTAGAGGAGACCAAGAGACCCAGTACTTC.

This clonotype appeared a few times. This chain connects TRBV28 to TRBJ2-7; D is perhaps TRBD2 (6 bases). CDR3 length: 14 residues. Trimming removed 5 bases at V and 4 bases at J, with 15 bases between. Per germline, CDR1 MDHEN and CDR2 SYDVKM. This chain's CDR3 is CASSQGGTVYEQYF. For the CDR3, the DNA is TGTGCCAGCAGTCAGGGCGGGACCGTTTACGAGCAGTACTTC.

The rearrangement joins TRBV10-3 to TRBJ1-2; D is unresolved. Per the germline V gene, CDR1 is ENHRY and CDR2 is SYGVKD. V lost 6 bases and J 1 base, leaving 6 bases between the germline ends. The CDR3 loop spans 12 amino acids. As DNA, the CDR3 is TGTGCCATCAGGGATGATAACTATGGCTACACCTTC. The encoded protein is CAIRDDNYGYTF.

This clonotype was recorded a few times. The V call is TRBV24-1, the J call TRBJ2-1, with TRBD2 matching over 10 bases. CDR3 length equals 17 residues. Germline-derived CDR1 and CDR2 are KGHDR and SFDVKD. The V segment lost 2 bases and the J segment 1 base; nucleotides outside the gene matches: 4. This CDR3 is CATSDSLAGESYNEQFF. The CDR3 DNA reads TGTGCCACCAGTGATTCTCTAGCGGGAGAATCCTACAATGAGCAGTTCTTC.

The rearrangement links TRBV6-1 to TRBJ2-1; 8 nucleotides align to TRBD1. Germline CDR1 and CDR2: MNHNS and SASEGT. The CDR3 length is 14 residues. The V segment lost 2 bases and the J segment 6 bases; nucleotides outside the gene matches: 3. The CDR3 nucleotides read TGTGCCAGCAGTGAACCTACAGGGGGCAATGAGCAGTTCTTC. Translated, it gives CASSEPTGGNEQFF.

V usage is TRBV7-2 and J usage is TRBJ1-5, with D hard to call. Germline V lookup: CDR1 SGHTA, CDR2 FQGNSA. This CDR3 is built from 13 residues. The V gene lost 1 base and the J gene lost 10 bases, with 11 bases spanning the gap. Here the CDR3 reads CASSLVRTGPQHF. The DNA for the CDR3 is TGTGCCAGCAGCTTAGTCCGGACGGGTCCCCAGCATTTT.

This clonotype came up a few times. V is TRBV30 and J is TRBJ2-2; either TRBD1 or TRBD2 may supply D (6 bases each). The germline CDR1 and CDR2 sequences are GTSNPN and SVGIG (reference sequence). This CDR3 comprises 17 residues. The V gene lost 0 bases and the J gene lost 6 bases, with 20 bases spanning the gap. CDR3 loop: CAWSVRGLGGASGELFF. The DNA of the CDR3 is TGTGCCTGGAGTGTACGGGGGTTGGGGGGCGCATCCGGGGAGCTGTTTTTT.

This clonotype was detected ten times or more. The chain couples TRBV5-1 to TRBJ2-2; TRBD1 is a possible D gene (6 bases). CDR1 SGHRS and CDR2 YFSETQ come from the germline V gene. CDR3 length: 13 residues. V dropped 4 bases and J dropped 6 bases, with 10 bases sitting between them. The CDR3 DNA reads TGCGCCAGCAGCCTACAGGGAGCCGGGGAGCTGTTTTTT. The encoded protein is CASSLQGAGELFF.

This clonotype was counted a few times. V gene TRBV24-1 combines with J gene TRBJ2-2; 7 nucleotides match TRBD2. CDR3 length equals 13 residues. Germline V gene sequence: CDR1 KGHDR, CDR2 SFDVKD. J gave up 8 bases and V 8 bases, and 7 bases lay outside the gene matches. CDR3 in amino acids: CATTGGSSGELFF. CDR3 coding DNA: TGTGCCACCACGGGCGGGAGTTCTGGGGAGCTGTTTTTT.

V gene TRBV7-9 combines with J gene TRBJ1-1, with D unresolved. V lost 4 bases and J lost 10, with 10 bases in between. This CDR3 has 11 amino acids. Per the germline V gene, CDR1 is SEHNR and CDR2 is FQNEAQ (reference sequence). The CDR3 loop reads CASSYVEVAFF. The CDR3 bases are TGTGCCAGCAGCTATGTGGAAGTAGCTTTCTTT.

This clonotype was observed a handful of times. The J gene is TRBJ2-7, the V gene TRBV18; D ambiguous. This CDR3 comprises 14 residues. Germline CDR1 and CDR2: KGHSH and LQKENI. Trimming cost V 0 bases and J 3 bases, with 9 bases left between them. In nucleotides, the CDR3 is TGTGCCAGCTCACCACCGGGAAGGCACTACGAGCAGTACTTC. Its translation: CASSPPGRHYEQYF. Filled out from reference TRBV18 and TRBJ2-7, the complete variable domain reads NAGVMQNPRHLVRRRGQEARLRCSPMKGHSHVYWYRQLPEEGLKFMVYLQKENIIDESGMPKERFSAEFPKEGPSILRIQQVVRGDSAAYFCASSPPGRHYEQYFGPGTRLTVT.

The gene calls are TRBV19 and TRBJ1-4; D gene ambiguous. The V and J ends lost 1 base and 5 bases respectively, with 11 bases between them. CDR1 and CDR2 from the germline V gene are LNHDA and SQIVND (reference sequence). The CDR3 sequence is 15 residues long. The CDR3 is CASSIGTGRNEKLFF. The CDR3 coding sequence is TGTGCCAGTAGTATAGGCACCGGGAGGAATGAAAAACTGTTTTTT. Looking up the rest from reference TRBV19 and TRBJ1-4 gives the full variable domain: DGGITQSPKYLFRKEGQNVTLSCEQNLNHDAMYWYRQDPGQGLRLIYYSQIVNDFQKGDIAEGYSVSREKKESFPLTVTSAQKNPTAFYLCASSIGTGRNEKLFFGSGTQLSVL.

V gene TRBV7-9 combines with J gene TRBJ2-5, with TRBD2 matching over 10 bases. CDR3 length: 15 amino acids. The V segment lost 5 bases and the J segment 10 bases; nucleotides outside the gene matches: 13. CDR1 is SEHNR, CDR2 FQNEAQ, per germline (reference sequence). As DNA, the CDR3 is TGTGCCAGCAGCACCACTAGCGGGACACTAGGTATCCAGTACTTC. Translated: CASSTTSGTLGIQYF.

The V call is TRBV5-1, the J call TRBJ2-5; 7 positions agree with TRBD2. With V trimmed by 4 bases and J by 5 bases, 5 bases remained unmatched. Germline loops: CDR1 SGHRS, CDR2 YFSETQ. The CDR3 has 13 amino acids. The CDR3 protein is CASSRGDGETQYF. Here the CDR3 DNA reads TGCGCCAGCAGCCGGGGGGATGGGGAGACCCAGTACTTC.

The rearrangement joins TRBV4-3 to TRBJ2-2; D assignment may be TRBD1 or TRBD2 (6 bases each). The CDR3 covers 15 residues. Trimming took off 3 bases at V and 6 bases at J, with 14 bases between the two ends. Per germline, CDR1 LGHNA and CDR2 YSLEER. As DNA, the CDR3 is TGCGCCAGCAGCCACGAACCGAGGGGGGCCGGGGAGCTGTTTTTT. This codes for CASSHEPRGAGELFF.

The sample holds a few counts of this clonotype. The chain uses TRBV27 and TRBJ2-1, with D tentatively TRBD2 (5 bases). The CDR3 is 16 residues long. V lost 5 bases, J lost 4 bases, and 18 bases lay in between. Germline V CDR1 and CDR2: MNHEY, SMNVEV (reference sequence). This CDR3 reads CASSQTRAVKYNEQFF. CDR3 bases: TGTGCCAGCAGTCAAACTAGGGCGGTAAAATACAATGAGCAGTTCTTC.

Only a few counts were recorded for this clonotype. The rearrangement joins TRBV6-5 to TRBJ1-5; 8 positions match TRBD1. The CDR3 is 15 amino acids. Germline V lookup: CDR1 MNHEY, CDR2 SVGAGI. V lost 2 bases to trimming and J lost 7 bases; unmatched junction nucleotides: 7. The CDR3 DNA follows: TGTGCCAGCAGTTACCCTGGACAGGGTAGGCAGCCCCAGCATTTT. It encodes CASSYPGQGRQPQHF.